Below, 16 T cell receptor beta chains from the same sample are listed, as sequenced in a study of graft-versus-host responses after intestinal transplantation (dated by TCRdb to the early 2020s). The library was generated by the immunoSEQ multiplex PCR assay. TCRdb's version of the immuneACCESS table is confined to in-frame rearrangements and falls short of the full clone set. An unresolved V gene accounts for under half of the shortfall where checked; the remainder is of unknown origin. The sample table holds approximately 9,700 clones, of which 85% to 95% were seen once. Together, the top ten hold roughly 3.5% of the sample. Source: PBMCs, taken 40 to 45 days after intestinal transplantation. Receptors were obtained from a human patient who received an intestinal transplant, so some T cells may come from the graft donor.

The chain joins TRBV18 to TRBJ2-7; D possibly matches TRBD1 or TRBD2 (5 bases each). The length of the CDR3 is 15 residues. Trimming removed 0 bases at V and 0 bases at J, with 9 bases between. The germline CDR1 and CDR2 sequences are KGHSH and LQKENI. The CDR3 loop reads CASSPPAGSSYEQYF. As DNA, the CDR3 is TGTGCCAGCTCACCACCGGCAGGGAGCTCCTACGAGCAGTACTTC.

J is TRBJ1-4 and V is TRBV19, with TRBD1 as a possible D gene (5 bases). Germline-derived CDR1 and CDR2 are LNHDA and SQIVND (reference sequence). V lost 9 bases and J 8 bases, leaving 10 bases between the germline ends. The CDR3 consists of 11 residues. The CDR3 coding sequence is TGTGCCAGCTGGGGGTCGGAAAAACTGTTTTTT. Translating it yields CASWGSEKLFF.

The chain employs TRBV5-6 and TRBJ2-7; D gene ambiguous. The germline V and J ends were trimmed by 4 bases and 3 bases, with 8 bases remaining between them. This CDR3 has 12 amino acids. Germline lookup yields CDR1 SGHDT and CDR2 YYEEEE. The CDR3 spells CASSANNYEQYF. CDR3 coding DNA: TGTGCCAGCAGCGCGAACAACTACGAGCAGTACTTC.

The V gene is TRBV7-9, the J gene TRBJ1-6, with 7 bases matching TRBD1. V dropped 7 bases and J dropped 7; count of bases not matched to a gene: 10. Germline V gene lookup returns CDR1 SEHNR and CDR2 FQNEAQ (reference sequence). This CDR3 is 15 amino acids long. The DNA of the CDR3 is TGTGCCAGCACCCTGGCAGGGGGTTGGAATTCACCCCTCCACTTT. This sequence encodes CASTLAGGWNSPLHF.

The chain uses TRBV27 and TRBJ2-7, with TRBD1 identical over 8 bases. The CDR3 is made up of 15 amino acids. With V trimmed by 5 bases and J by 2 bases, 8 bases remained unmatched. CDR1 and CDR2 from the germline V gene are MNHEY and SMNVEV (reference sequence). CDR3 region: CASSPQGGRTYEQYF. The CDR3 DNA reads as TGTGCCAGCAGTCCACAGGGGGGTAGAACCTACGAGCAGTACTTC.

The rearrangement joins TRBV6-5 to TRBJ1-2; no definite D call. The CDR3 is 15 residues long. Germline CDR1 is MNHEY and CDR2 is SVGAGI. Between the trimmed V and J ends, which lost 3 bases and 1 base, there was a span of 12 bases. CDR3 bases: TGTGCCAGCAGTTATTCGGGAGGCCTTAACTATGGCTACACCTTC. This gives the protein CASSYSGGLNYGYTF.

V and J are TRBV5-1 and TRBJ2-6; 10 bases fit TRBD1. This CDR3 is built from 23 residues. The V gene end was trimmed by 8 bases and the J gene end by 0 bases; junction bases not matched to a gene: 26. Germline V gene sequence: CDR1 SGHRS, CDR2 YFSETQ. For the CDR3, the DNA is TGCGCCAGAAGGAACCGATCACCCGGGACAGGGGATTTGGGCCTCTCTGGGGCCAACGTCCTGACTTTC. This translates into CARRNRSPGTGDLGLSGANVLTF.

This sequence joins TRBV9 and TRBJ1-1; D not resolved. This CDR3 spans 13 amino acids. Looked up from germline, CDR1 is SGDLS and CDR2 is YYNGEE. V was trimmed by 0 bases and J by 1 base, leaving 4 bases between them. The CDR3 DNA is TGTGCCAGCAGCGTAGGGCCGAACACTGAAGCTTTCTTT. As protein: CASSVGPNTEAFF.

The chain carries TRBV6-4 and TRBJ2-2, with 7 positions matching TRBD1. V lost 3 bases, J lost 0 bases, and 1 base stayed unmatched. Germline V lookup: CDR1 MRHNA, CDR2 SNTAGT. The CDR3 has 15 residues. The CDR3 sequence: CASSDTGANTGELFF. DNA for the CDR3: TGTGCCAGCAGTGATACAGGGGCGAACACCGGGGAGCTGTTTTTT.

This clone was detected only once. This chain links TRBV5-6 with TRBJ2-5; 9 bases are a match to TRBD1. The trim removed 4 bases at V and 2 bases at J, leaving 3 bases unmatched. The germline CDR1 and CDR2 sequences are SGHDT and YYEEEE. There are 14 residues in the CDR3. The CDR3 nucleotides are TGTGCCAGCAGCCTGGGGACAGGGCAAGAGACCCAGTACTTC. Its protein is CASSLGTGQETQYF.

CDR3 in DNA: TGTGCCAGTACCCGCCCGGGTTACAATGAGCAGTTCTTC. It codes for CASTRPGYNEQFF. This chain links TRBV19 with TRBJ2-1; no clear D gene. Trimming left V 7 bases short and J 4 bases short, with 11 bases between. Germline V gene sequence: CDR1 LNHDA, CDR2 SQIVND (reference sequence). The CDR3 extends over 13 amino acids.

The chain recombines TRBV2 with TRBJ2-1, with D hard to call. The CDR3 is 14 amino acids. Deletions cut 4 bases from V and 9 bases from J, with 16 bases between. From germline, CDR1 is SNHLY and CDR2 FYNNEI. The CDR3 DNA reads TGTGCCAGCAGTGGCTCTCTGGATATTGCTGAGCAGTTCTTC. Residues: CASSGSLDIAEQFF.

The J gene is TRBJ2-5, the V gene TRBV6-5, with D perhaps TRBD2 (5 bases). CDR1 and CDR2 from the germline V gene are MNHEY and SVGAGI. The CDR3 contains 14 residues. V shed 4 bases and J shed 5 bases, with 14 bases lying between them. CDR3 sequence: CASSSISSGETQYF. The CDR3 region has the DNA TGTGCCAGCAGTTCTATATCGAGCGGCGAGACCCAGTACTTC.

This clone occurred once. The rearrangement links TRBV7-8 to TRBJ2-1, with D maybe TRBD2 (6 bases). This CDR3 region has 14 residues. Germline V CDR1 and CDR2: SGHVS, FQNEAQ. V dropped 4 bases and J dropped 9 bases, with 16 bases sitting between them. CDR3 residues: CASSSLWGEVEQFF. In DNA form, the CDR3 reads TGTGCCAGCAGCTCACTGTGGGGGGAGGTTGAGCAGTTCTTC. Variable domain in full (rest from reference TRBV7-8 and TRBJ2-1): GAGVSQSPRYKVAKRGQDVALRCDPISGHVSLFWYQQALGQGPEFLTYFQNEAQLDKSGLPSDRFFAERPEGSVSTLKIQRTQQEDSAVYLCASSSLWGEVEQFFGPGTRLTVL.

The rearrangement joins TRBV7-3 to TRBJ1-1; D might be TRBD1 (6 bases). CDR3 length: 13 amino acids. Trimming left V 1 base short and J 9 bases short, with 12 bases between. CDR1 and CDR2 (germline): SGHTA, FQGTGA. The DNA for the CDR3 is TGTGCCAGCAGCTTAAGCCCCGACAGGCAAGCTTTCTTT. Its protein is CASSLSPDRQAFF.

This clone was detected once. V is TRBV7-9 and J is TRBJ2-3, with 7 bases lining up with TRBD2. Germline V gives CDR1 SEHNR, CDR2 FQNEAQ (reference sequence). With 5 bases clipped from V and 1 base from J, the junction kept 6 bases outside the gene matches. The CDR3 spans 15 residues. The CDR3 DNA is TGTGCCAGCAGCCCGCGACTAGCCTGCACAGATACGCAGTATTTT. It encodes CASSPRLACTDTQYF.